The 6 T cell receptor beta chains below were found in one sample sequenced in a study of shared clonotypes between healthy human individuals. Generated by immunoSEQ multiplex PCR, the TCRdb table keeps only in-frame clones and is missing some. This table has 950,000 to 1,200,000 clones, 70% to 85% appearing once. Material for sequencing was memory CD4+ T cells from PBMCs. Regarding subset: CD45RA-negative fraction. Every receptor here comes from a man between 18 and 29 years old in good health. Some clones in this sample may be carry-over from other donors' samples.

This chain connects TRBV12-5 to TRBJ2-1, with 9 bases identical to TRBD1. The CDR3 totals 15 residues. Unmatched junction bases numbered 5, after V lost 7 bases and J lost 1 base. CDR1 LGHNT and CDR2 FRNRAP come from the germline V gene. The CDR3 DNA follows: TGTGCTAGTGCGGAACAGGGGGCGTCCTACAATGAGCAGTTCTTC. Translated, it gives CASAEQGASYNEQFF.

The DNA for the CDR3 is TGTGCCAGCAGCCCCGTCAGGAACACCGGGGAGCTGTTTTTT. This translates into CASSPVRNTGELFF. The gene calls are TRBV11-2 and TRBJ2-2, with D hard to call. The V and J ends lost 5 bases and 1 base respectively, with 8 bases between them. There are 14 residues in the CDR3. From germline, CDR1 is SGHAT and CDR2 FQNNGV.

This sequence joins TRBV10-1 and TRBJ2-3; D tentatively reads TRBD1 or TRBD2 (6 bases each). Germline V gene sequence: CDR1 WNHNN, CDR2 SYGVQD (reference sequence). This CDR3 is built from 15 residues. Trimming cost V 8 bases and J 14 bases, with 29 bases left between them. The CDR3 region is CASGGSGSDRTYPYF. The CDR3 nucleotides are TGCGCCAGCGGGGGGTCGGGATCGGACAGAACCTATCCGTATTTT.

The chain combines TRBV5-1 with TRBJ2-6; D remains unclear. The CDR3 runs to 17 residues. From germline, CDR1 is SGHRS and CDR2 YFSETQ. V was trimmed by 2 bases and J by 0 bases, leaving 12 bases between them. CDR3 sequence: CASSFHAENSGANVLTF. In DNA, the CDR3 is TGCGCCAGCAGCTTCCACGCAGAAAACTCTGGGGCCAACGTCCTGACTTTC.

Only a few counts were recorded for this clone. CDR3 nucleotides: TGTGCCTGGACCGCCGGACAACCGGGAACTGAAGCTTTCTTT. It encodes CAWTAGQPGTEAFF. The chain joins TRBV30 to TRBJ1-1; D is perhaps TRBD1 (5 bases). The length of the CDR3 is 14 residues. Germline V gives CDR1 GTSNPN, CDR2 SVGIG (reference sequence). The V gene lost 4 bases and the J gene lost 5 bases, with 17 bases spanning the gap.

V gene TRBV13 combines with J gene TRBJ2-1; maybe TRBD2 (5 bases). V was pared by 2 bases and J by 5 bases, with 10 bases between. Germline lookup yields CDR1 PRHDT and CDR2 FYEKMQ (reference sequence). The CDR3 covers 14 residues. CDR3 bases: TGTGCCAGCAGCTTATCTAGCACCCACAATGAGCAGTTCTTC. This gives the protein CASSLSSTHNEQFF.